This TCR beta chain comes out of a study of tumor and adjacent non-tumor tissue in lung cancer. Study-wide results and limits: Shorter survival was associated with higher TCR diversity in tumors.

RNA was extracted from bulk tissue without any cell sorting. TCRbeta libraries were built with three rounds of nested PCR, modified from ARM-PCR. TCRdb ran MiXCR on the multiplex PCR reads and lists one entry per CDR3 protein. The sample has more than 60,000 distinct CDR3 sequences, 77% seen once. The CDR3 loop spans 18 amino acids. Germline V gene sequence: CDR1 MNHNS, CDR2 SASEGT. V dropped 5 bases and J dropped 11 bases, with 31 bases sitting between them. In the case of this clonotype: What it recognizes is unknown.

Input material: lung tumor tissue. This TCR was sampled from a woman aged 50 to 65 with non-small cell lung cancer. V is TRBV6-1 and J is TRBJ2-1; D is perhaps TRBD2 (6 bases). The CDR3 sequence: CASSLTLSGAPPDGKQFF. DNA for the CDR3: TGTGCCAGCAGTCTAACCTTGTCGGGAGCCCCACCGGACGGTAAGCAGTTCTTC.